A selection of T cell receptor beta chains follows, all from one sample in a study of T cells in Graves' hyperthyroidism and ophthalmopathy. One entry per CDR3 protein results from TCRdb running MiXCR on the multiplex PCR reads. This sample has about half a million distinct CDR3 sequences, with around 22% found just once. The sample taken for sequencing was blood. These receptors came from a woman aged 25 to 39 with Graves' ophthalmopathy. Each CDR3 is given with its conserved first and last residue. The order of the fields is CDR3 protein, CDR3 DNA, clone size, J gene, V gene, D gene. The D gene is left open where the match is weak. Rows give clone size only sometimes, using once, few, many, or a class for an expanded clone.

CDR3aa: CASSLEAGIGGANVLTF
CDR3nt: TGTGCCAGCAGCTTAGAGGCGGGAATAGGTGGGGCCAACGTCCTGACTTTC
abundance: .
j_gene: TRBJ2-6
v_gene: TRBV11-2
d_gene: .

CDR3aa: CASSVQGVWTEAFF
CDR3nt: TGTGCCAGTAGTGTCCAGGGGGTGTGGACTGAAGCTTTCTTT
abundance: many
j_gene: TRBJ1-1
v_gene: TRBV19
d_gene: TRBD1

CDR3aa: CASSSGATGLATQYF
CDR3nt: TGTGCCAGCAGTTCCGGAGCGACAGGGTTGGCGACCCAGTACTTC
abundance: few
j_gene: TRBJ2-5
v_gene: TRBV28
d_gene: TRBD1

CDR3aa: CSARPLPQDRPYEQYF
CDR3nt: TGCAGTGCTAGACCCCTACCCCAGGACAGGCCCTACGAGCAGTACTTC
abundance: .
j_gene: TRBJ2-7
v_gene: TRBV20-1
d_gene: TRBD1

CDR3aa: CASSLGAARGAYEQYF
CDR3nt: TGTGCCAGCAGTTTGGGGGCGGCGAGGGGGGCCTACGAGCAGTACTTC
abundance: .
j_gene: TRBJ2-7
v_gene: TRBV12-3/TRBV12-4
d_gene: .

CDR3aa: CASRQGFSGNTIYF
CDR3nt: TGTGCCAGCAGGCAGGGCTTCTCTGGAAACACCATATATTTT
abundance: .
j_gene: TRBJ1-3
v_gene: TRBV11-2
d_gene: .

CDR3aa: CASREGVRGPGELFF
CDR3nt: TGTGCCAGCAGGGAGGGGGTCAGGGGGCCAGGGGAGCTGTTTTTT
abundance: many
j_gene: TRBJ2-2
v_gene: TRBV12-3/TRBV12-4
d_gene: TRBD1

CDR3aa: CASSLSGGAGANVLTF
CDR3nt: TGTGCCAGCAGCTTATCTGGGGGAGCTGGGGCCAACGTCCTGACTTTC
abundance: few
j_gene: TRBJ2-6
v_gene: TRBV7-3
d_gene: .

CDR3aa: CSTARGNAEAFF
CDR3nt: TGCAGCACCGCAAGGGGTAACGCTGAAGCTTTCTTT
abundance: .
j_gene: TRBJ1-1
v_gene: TRBV29-1
d_gene: .

CDR3aa: CASSAGTSGVYEQYF
CDR3nt: TGCGCCAGCAGCGCCGGGACTAGCGGGGTCTACGAGCAGTACTTC
abundance: many
j_gene: TRBJ2-7
v_gene: TRBV5-1
d_gene: TRBD2

CDR3aa: CASSRNRVSGYTF
CDR3nt: TGTGCCAGCAGCCGAAACAGGGTGTCTGGCTACACCTTC
abundance: many
j_gene: TRBJ1-2
v_gene: TRBV14
d_gene: .

CDR3aa: CATLLGQGETQYF
CDR3nt: TGTGCCACCTTACTCGGGCAGGGAGAGACCCAGTACTTC
abundance: many
j_gene: TRBJ2-5
v_gene: TRBV24-1
d_gene: .

CDR3aa: CASNYEVGGTYEQYF
CDR3nt: TGCGCCAGCAACTATGAGGTCGGGGGCACCTACGAGCAGTACTTC
abundance: few
j_gene: TRBJ2-7
v_gene: TRBV4-1
d_gene: .

CDR3aa: CASRGDSTAYEQYF
CDR3nt: TGTGCCAGCAGGGGGGACAGCACCGCGTACGAGCAGTACTTC
abundance: many
j_gene: TRBJ2-7
v_gene: TRBV2
d_gene: TRBD1